These 3 T cell receptor beta chains came from one sample sequenced in a study of shared clonotypes between healthy human individuals. Only in-frame clones appear in the TCRdb table, and some are missing; sequencing was by immunoSEQ multiplex PCR. The table shows roughly 650,000 clones, with around 97% occurring only once. The sequenced material came from naive CD4+ T cells sorted from blood. The subset was: CD45RA+ positively selected. Every receptor here comes from a young woman in good health.

This clone was detected once. The rearrangement uses TRBV2 and TRBJ1-6; D is unclear. Germline CDR1 reads SNHLY; CDR2 reads FYNNEI. The CDR3 is 11 residues long. V was clipped by 6 bases and J by 8 bases, with 5 bases between them. CDR3 loop: CASRWDSPLHF. CDR3 bases: TGTGCCAGCAGGTGGGATTCACCCCTCCACTTT.

In the case of this clone: The junction departs from germline at one end; a sequencing error may be responsible. The V and J genes are TRBV10-3 and TRBJ2-7; D gene uncertain. The germline CDR1 and CDR2 sequences are ENHRY and SYGVKD. This CDR3 region has 12 residues. DNA of the CDR3: TGTGCCATCAGTGAGCCTCAATGGCCGGCTAGCTTC. It is translated as CAISEPQWPASF.

V and J are TRBV7-2 and TRBJ2-1, with D possibly being TRBD2 (6 bases). The germline V gene has CDR1 SGHTA and CDR2 FQGNSA. Trimming left V 3 bases short and J 5 bases short, with 11 bases between. The CDR3 extends over 14 amino acids. In DNA, the CDR3 is TGTGCCAGCAGCTTGGGACTCGGCGACAATGAGCAGTTCTTC. Protein product: CASSLGLGDNEQFF.